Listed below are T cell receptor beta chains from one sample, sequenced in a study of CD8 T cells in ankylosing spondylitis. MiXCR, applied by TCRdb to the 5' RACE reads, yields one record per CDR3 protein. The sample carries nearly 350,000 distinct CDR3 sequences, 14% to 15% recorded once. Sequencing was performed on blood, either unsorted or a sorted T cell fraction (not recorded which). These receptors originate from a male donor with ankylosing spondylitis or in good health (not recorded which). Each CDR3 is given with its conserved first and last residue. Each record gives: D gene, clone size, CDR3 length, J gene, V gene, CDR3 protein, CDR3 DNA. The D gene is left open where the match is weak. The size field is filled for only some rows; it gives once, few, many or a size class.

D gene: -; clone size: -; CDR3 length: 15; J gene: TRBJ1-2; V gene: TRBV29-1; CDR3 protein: CSVEGGPGHNYGYTF; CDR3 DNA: TGCAGCGTTGAAGGGGGACCGGGCCACAACTATGGCTACACCTTC
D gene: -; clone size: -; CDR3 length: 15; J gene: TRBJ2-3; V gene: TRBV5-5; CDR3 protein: CASGPGIGLTDTQYF; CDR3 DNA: TGTGCCAGCGGCCCTGGGATCGGGCTCACAGATACGCAGTATTTT
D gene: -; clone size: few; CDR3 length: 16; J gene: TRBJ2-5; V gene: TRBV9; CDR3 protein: CASSVAAGAPQETQYF; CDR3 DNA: TGTGCCAGCAGCGTAGCCGCGGGGGCCCCACAAGAGACCCAGTACTTC
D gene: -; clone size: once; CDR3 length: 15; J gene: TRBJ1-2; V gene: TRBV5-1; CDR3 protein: CASSLNVDGGYGYTF; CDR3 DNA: TGCGCCAGCAGCTTAAATGTGGACGGAGGTTATGGCTACACCTTC
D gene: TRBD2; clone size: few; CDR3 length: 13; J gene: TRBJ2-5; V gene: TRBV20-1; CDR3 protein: CSAWGRVGETQYF; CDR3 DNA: TGCAGTGCATGGGGGAGGGTCGGCGAGACCCAGTACTTC
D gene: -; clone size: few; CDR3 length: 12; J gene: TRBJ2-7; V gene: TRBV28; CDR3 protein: CASSPPGQKLYF; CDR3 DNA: TGTGCCAGCAGTCCACCCGGTCAGAAGTTGTACTTC
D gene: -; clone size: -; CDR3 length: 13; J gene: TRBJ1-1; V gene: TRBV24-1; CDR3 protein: CAIAPDKNTEAFF; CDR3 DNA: TGTGCCATCGCCCCGGACAAGAACACTGAAGCTTTCTTT
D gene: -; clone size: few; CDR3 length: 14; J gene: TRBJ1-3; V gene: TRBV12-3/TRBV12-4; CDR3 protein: CASSFGGGGNTIYF; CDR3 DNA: TGTGCCAGCAGTTTTGGAGGGGGTGGAAACACCATATATTTT
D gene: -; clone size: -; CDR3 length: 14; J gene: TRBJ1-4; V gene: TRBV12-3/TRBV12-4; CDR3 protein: CASRFGGRGEKLSF; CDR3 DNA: TGTGCCAGCAGATTCGGGGGGCGGGGTGAAAAACTGTCTTTT
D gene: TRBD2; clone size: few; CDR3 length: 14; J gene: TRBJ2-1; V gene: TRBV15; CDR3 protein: CATSSALAVREQFF; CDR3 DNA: TGTGCCACCAGCAGCGCTCTAGCGGTTAGAGAGCAGTTCTTC
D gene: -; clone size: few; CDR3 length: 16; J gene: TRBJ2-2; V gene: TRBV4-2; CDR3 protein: CASSQDVTSNTGELFF; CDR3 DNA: TGTGCCAGCAGCCAAGATGTTACTAGCAACACCGGGGAGCTGTTTTTT
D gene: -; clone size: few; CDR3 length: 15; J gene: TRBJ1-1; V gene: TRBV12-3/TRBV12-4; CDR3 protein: CASSETRPGLTEAFF; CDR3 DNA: TGTGCCAGCAGCGAAACTAGGCCAGGGCTCACTGAAGCTTTCTTT
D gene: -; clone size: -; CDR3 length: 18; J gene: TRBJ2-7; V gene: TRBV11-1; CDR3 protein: CASSLPMEKPENSYEQYF; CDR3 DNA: TGTGCCAGCAGCTTACCGATGGAGAAACCTGAGAACTCCTACGAGCAGTACTTC
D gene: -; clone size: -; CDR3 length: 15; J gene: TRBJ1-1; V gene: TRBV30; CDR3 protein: CAWSPPYSLGTEAFF; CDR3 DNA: TGTGCCTGGAGTCCCCCCTACTCCCTCGGGACTGAAGCTTTCTTT
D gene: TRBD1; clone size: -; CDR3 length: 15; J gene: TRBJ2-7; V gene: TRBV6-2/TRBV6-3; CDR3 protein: CASTKGQTAPYEQYF; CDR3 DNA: TGTGCCAGCACTAAGGGACAGACGGCGCCCTACGAGCAGTACTTC
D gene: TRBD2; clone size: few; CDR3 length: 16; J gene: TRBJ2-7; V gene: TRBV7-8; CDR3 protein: CASSFAGTTGLEEQYF; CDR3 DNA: TGTGCCAGCAGCTTCGCCGGGACTACCGGATTGGAGGAGCAGTACTTC
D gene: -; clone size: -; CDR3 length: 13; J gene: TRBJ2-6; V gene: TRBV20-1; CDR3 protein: CSALRSGANVLTF; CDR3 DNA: TGCAGTGCTCTACGCTCTGGGGCCAACGTCCTGACTTTC
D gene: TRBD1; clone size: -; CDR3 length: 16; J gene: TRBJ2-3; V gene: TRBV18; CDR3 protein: CASSPTRTGRTDTQYF; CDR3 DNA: TGTGCCAGCTCACCCACCAGGACAGGGAGGACAGATACGCAGTATTTT
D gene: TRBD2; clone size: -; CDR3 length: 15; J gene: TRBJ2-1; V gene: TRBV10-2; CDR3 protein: CASRATSGGTMKQFF; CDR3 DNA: TGCGCCAGCAGGGCAACTAGCGGGGGTACAATGAAGCAGTTCTTC
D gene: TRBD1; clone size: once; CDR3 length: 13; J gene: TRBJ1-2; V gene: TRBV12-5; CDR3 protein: CASGLVQGYGYTF; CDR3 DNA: TGTGCTAGTGGTTTGGTACAGGGGTATGGCTACACCTTC
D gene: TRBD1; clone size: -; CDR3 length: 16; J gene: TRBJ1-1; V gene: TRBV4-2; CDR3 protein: CASSQGVTGGNTEAFF; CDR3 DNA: TGTGCCAGCAGCCAAGGGGTGACAGGGGGGAACACTGAAGCTTTCTTT
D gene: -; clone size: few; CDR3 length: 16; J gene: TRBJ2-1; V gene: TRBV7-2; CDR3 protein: CASSFLRDPASNEQFF; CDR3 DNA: TGTGCCAGCAGCTTCCTCCGGGACCCCGCTAGCAATGAGCAGTTCTTC
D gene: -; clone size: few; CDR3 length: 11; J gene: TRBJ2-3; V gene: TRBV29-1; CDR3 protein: CSVRIGDTQYF; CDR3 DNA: TGCAGCGTCCGGATTGGAGATACGCAGTATTTT
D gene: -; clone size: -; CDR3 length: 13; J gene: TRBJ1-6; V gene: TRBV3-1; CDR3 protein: CASSRSGLRALHF; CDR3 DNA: TGTGCCAGCAGTCGGTCAGGCCTCCGGGCCCTCCACTTT
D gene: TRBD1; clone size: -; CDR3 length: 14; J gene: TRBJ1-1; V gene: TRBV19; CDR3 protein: CASTIKTGQGEAFF; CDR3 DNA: TGTGCCAGTACCATTAAGACAGGGCAAGGAGAAGCTTTCTTT
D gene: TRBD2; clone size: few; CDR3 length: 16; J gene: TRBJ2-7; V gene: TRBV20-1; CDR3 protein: CSAPGTSGGVLGEQYF; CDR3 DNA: TGCAGTGCTCCCGGGACTAGCGGGGGCGTCTTGGGGGAGCAGTACTTC
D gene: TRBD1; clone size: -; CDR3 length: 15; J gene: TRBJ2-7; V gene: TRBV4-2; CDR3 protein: CASSSPDRGVYEQYF; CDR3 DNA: TGTGCCAGCAGCTCGCCGGACAGGGGGGTCTACGAGCAGTACTTC
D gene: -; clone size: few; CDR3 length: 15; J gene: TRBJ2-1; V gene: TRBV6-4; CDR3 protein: CASSKLGVRGNEQFF; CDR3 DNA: TGTGCCAGCTCCAAGTTGGGGGTTCGGGGCAATGAGCAGTTCTTC
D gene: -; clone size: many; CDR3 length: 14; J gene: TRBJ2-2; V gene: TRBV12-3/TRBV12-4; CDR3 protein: CASTPLGNTGELFF; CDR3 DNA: TGTGCCAGCACCCCCTTGGGGAACACCGGGGAGCTGTTTTTT
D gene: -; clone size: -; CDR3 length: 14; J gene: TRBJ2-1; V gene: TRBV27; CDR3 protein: CASSSDRGANEQFF; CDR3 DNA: TGTGCCAGCAGTTCGGACAGAGGGGCAAATGAGCAGTTCTTC
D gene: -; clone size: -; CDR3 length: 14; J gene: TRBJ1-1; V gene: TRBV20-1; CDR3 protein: CSARATGLVAEAFF; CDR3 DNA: TGCAGTGCTAGAGCTACGGGCCTCGTGGCTGAAGCTTTCTTT
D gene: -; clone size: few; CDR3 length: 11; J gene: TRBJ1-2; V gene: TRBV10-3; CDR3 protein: CAISATTGYTF; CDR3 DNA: TGTGCCATCAGTGCCACGACCGGCTACACCTTC
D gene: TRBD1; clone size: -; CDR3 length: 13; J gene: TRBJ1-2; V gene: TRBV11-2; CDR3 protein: CASSHLDRQGYTF; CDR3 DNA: TGTGCCAGCAGCCATTTGGACAGGCAAGGCTACACCTTC
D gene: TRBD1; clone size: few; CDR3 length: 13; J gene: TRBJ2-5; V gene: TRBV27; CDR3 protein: CASRTTGGLAQYF; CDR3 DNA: TGTGCCAGCAGGACCACAGGGGGCCTGGCCCAGTACTTC
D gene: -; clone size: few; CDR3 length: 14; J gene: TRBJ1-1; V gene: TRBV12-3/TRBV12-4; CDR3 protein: CASTIRGGGTEAFF; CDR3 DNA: TGTGCCAGCACCATACGGGGGGGAGGGACTGAAGCTTTCTTT
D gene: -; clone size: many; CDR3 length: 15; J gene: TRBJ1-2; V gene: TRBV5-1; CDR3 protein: CASSLGDTLNYGYTF; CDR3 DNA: TGCGCCAGCAGCTTGGGGGACACGCTTAACTATGGCTACACCTTC
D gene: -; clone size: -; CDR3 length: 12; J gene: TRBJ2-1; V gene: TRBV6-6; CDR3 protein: CASSTTTGEQFF; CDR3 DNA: TGTGCCAGCAGCACTACAACGGGTGAGCAGTTCTTC
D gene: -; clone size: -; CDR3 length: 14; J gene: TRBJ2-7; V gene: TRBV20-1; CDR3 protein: CSASPPDAGNEQYF; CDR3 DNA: TGCAGTGCTAGCCCTCCCGACGCGGGTAACGAGCAGTACTTC
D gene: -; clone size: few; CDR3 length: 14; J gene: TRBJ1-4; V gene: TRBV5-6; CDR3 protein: CASSQGRNNEKLFF; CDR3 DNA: TGTGCCAGCAGCCAAGGACGGAATAATGAAAAACTGTTTTTT
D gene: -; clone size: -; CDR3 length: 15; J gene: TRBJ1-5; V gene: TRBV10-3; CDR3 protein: CAISESGGPSQPQHF; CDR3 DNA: TGTGCCATCAGTGAGTCGGGAGGGCCCAGTCAGCCCCAGCATTTT
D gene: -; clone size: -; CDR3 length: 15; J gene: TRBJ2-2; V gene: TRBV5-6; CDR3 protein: CASSFFDPYTGELFF; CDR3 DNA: TGTGCCAGCAGCTTTTTCGACCCTTACACCGGGGAGCTGTTTTTT
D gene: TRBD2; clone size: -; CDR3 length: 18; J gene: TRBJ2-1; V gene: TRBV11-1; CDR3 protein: CASSLAPTGTSAYNEQFF; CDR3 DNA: TGTGCCAGCAGCTTAGCCCCCACCGGGACTAGCGCTTACAATGAGCAGTTCTTC
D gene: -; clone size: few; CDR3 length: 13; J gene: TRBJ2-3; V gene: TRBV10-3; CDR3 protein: CAITPTSTDTQYF; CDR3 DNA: TGTGCCATCACTCCGACTAGCACAGATACGCAGTATTTT
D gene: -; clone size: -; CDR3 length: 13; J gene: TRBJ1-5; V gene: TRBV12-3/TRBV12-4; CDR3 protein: CASTWTQGQPQHF; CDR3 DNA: TGTGCCAGCACCTGGACACAAGGGCAGCCCCAGCATTTT
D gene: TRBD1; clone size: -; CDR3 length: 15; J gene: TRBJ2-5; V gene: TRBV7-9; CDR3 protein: CASSFIPGGSETQYF; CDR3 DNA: TGTGCCAGCAGCTTCATTCCAGGGGGTTCAGAGACCCAGTACTTC
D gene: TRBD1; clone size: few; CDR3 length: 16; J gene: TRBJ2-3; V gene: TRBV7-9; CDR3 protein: CASSRWDSPITDTQYF; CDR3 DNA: TGTGCCAGCAGCCGGTGGGACAGTCCTATCACAGATACGCAGTATTTT
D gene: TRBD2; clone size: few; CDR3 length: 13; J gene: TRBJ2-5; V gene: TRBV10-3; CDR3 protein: CAIGAGPQGTQYF; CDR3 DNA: TGTGCCATCGGAGCGGGGCCGCAGGGAACCCAGTACTTC